This entry lists 21 T cell receptor beta chains sequenced from one sample in a study of read filtering for tumor transcriptome and immune sequencing. From around 0.4 ug of RNA, a library with molecular barcoded alpha/delta and beta/gamma adaptors was made. In TCRdb, the reads were re-called with MiXCR into one record per CDR3 protein. The sample records about 46,000 distinct CDR3 sequences, 12% being singletons. What was sequenced was a population of CD138-negative cells sorted from bone marrow. These TCRs come from a donor older than 35 with multiple myeloma.

For this clonotype: A single base is all that separates this from a far larger clone, so a read error is likely. Since no conserved phenylalanine or tryptophan closes the CDR3, a read error is the likely cause. The chain joins TRBV11-2 to TRBJ2-7; a weak D match, TRBD2 (5 bases). The CDR3 runs to 14 residues. V lost 5 bases to trimming and J lost 3 bases, with 14 bases between them. Germline V gene lookup returns CDR1 SGHAT and CDR2 FQNNGV. The CDR3 bases are TGTGCCAGCAGCGCCAGCCCCGGGATCTACGAGCAGTACCTC. It specifies CASSASPGIYEQYL.

This clonotype was counted ten times or more. The rearrangement links TRBV7-9 to TRBJ2-5; 7 nucleotides align to TRBD1. Germline loops: CDR1 SEHNR, CDR2 FQNEAQ (reference sequence). This CDR3 contains 15 residues. V lost 4 bases and J lost 2; bases outside the gene matches: 7. This CDR3 is CASSSRTGNQETQYF. The DNA for the CDR3 is TGTGCCAGCAGCTCTCGGACAGGCAATCAAGAGACCCAGTACTTC.

The sample holds many counts of this clonotype. The chain carries TRBV20-1 and TRBJ2-5; D remains ambiguous. CDR1 and CDR2 (germline): DFQATT, SNEGSKA (reference sequence). Trimming took off 2 bases at V and 8 bases at J, with 9 bases between the two ends. CDR3 size: 11 residues. This CDR3 is CSARMIETQYF. As DNA, the CDR3 is TGCAGTGCTAGAATGATAGAAACCCAGTACTTC.

This clonotype was recorded at least ten times. The chain combines TRBV20-1 with TRBJ2-1, with 8 bases lining up with TRBD2. Germline V CDR1 and CDR2: DFQATT, SNEGSKA (reference sequence). The CDR3 spans 15 residues. Trimming at V came to 1 base and at J to 1 base, leaving 3 bases not matched to a gene. CDR3 bases: TGCAGTGCTAGAGGCGGGAGGCATTCCTACAATGAGCAGTTCTTC. Its translation: CSARGGRHSYNEQFF.

This clonotype rates as medium-sized (0.01 to 0.1%). The chain employs TRBV28 and TRBJ2-1; TRBD1 matches at 7 bases. The CDR3 contains 16 residues. With 6 bases clipped from V and 5 bases from J, the junction kept 13 bases outside the gene matches. Germline values: CDR1 MDHEN, CDR2 SYDVKM. The CDR3 loop is CASSRRQGGSHNEQFF. In DNA, the CDR3 is TGTGCCAGCAGCCGGAGACAGGGTGGTAGTCACAATGAGCAGTTCTTC.

The sample holds many counts of this clonotype. This sequence joins TRBV28 and TRBJ1-4; D perhaps matches TRBD1 (6 bases). Germline CDR1 is MDHEN and CDR2 is SYDVKM. The CDR3 extends over 15 amino acids. Deletions cut 4 bases from V and 8 bases from J, with 17 bases between. The CDR3 loop reads CASSSQGKGSEKLFF. DNA of the CDR3: TGTGCCAGCAGTTCCCAGGGGAAAGGTAGCGAAAAACTGTTTTTT. Full variable domain (remainder filled in from reference TRBV28 and TRBJ1-4): DVKVTQSSRYLVKRTGEKVFLECVQDMDHENMFWYRQDPGLGLRLIYFSYDVKMKEKGDIPEGYSVSREKKERFSLILESASTNQTSMYLCASSSQGKGSEKLFFGSGTQLSVL.

This clonotype was recorded many times. The chain is built from TRBV19 and TRBJ2-1; 7 nucleotides match TRBD1. CDR3 length: 14 residues. After removal of 4 bases from V and 2 bases from J, the junction contained 2 bases not matched to a gene. Germline CDR1 LNHDA, CDR2 SQIVND (reference sequence). The CDR3 coding sequence is TGTGCCAGTAGTAAGGGGGCTACCTACAATGAGCAGTTCTTC. It codes for CASSKGATYNEQFF.

The table lists this clonotype with many counts. This chain connects TRBV28 to TRBJ2-5; D perhaps matches TRBD1 (6 bases). This CDR3 region has 16 residues. Germline CDR1 reads MDHEN; CDR2 reads SYDVKM. V was pared by 5 bases and J by 3 bases, with 19 bases between. CDR3 bases: TGTGCCAGCAGTGAATCAGGGGAAGGATCTGAAGAGACCCAGTACTTC. Protein product: CASSESGEGSEETQYF.

As for this clonotype: A read error likely explains this, since a far larger clone differs by one base. The genes are TRBV5-1 and TRBJ1-1; TRBD1 is a possible D gene (6 bases). The assigned J gene may be wrong: the sequence end matches TRBJ2-3 better. CDR3 length equals 15 residues. Germline loops: CDR1 SGHRS, CDR2 YFSETQ. CDR3 DNA: TGCGCCAGCGGCCTGGGACAACCAGACAGGAATACGCAGTATTTT. Residues: CASGLGQPDRNTQYF.

This clonotype has just a few counts. A much larger clone differs by one base, so this may be a read error. The rearrangement uses TRBV20-1 and TRBJ2-3; 7 bases line up with TRBD1. J lost 4 bases, V lost 5 bases, and 6 bases had no gene match. From germline, CDR1 is DFQATT and CDR2 SNEGSKA (reference sequence). The CDR3 is 13 residues long. The CDR3 loop is CSAGAQGADTQYF. In DNA form, the CDR3 reads TGCAGTGCTGGAGCTCAGGGGGCAGATACGCAGTATTTT.

This clonotype was recorded many times. As the CDR3 is not closed by the conserved phenylalanine or tryptophan, this likely results from a read error. As DNA, the CDR3 is TGTGCCAGCGGCTGGGACAGGGAGGTTCAGTTCTCC. It specifies CASGWDREVQFS. This sequence joins TRBV3-1 and TRBJ2-1, with TRBD1 matching 9 bases. The length of the CDR3 is 12 residues. In germline, CDR1 is LGHDT, CDR2 YNNKEL (reference sequence). The V segment lost 8 bases and the J segment 13 bases; nucleotides outside the gene matches: 9.

This clonotype was observed at least ten times. This chain joins TRBV5-1 and TRBJ2-1; TRBD1 or TRBD2 may be the D gene (5 bases each). Germline V lookup: CDR1 SGHRS, CDR2 YFSETQ. The CDR3 has 15 amino acids. The V gene lost 2 bases and the J gene lost 2 bases, with 11 bases spanning the gap. The CDR3 DNA is TGCGCCAGCAGCTTCCGAGGGGCTGCCTACAATGAGCAGTTCTTC. Residues: CASSFRGAAYNEQFF.

This clonotype was counted only a few times. Possible read error: a much larger clone is one base away. The chain links TRBV12-3 or TRBV12-4 to TRBJ2-1, with 8 bases fitting TRBD2. CDR3 length equals 15 residues. CDR3 sequence reads: CASSSQRGSYKEQFF. The DNA of the CDR3 is TGTGCCAGCAGCTCTCAGCGGGGGAGTTACAAGGAGCAGTTCTTC.

This clonotype has a count of ten or more. This chain links TRBV6-1 with TRBJ1-5; 7 nucleotides match TRBD1. This CDR3 region has 15 residues. Looked up from germline, CDR1 is MNHNS and CDR2 is SASEGT. With 7 bases clipped from V and 0 bases from J, the junction kept 6 bases outside the gene matches. CDR3 in DNA: TGTGCCAGCATTTGGACAGGCGATAGCAATCAGCCCCAGCATTTT. Translation gives CASIWTGDSNQPQHF.

There are many counts of this clonotype. This chain uses TRBV20-1 with TRBJ1-3, with TRBD1 matching over 7 bases. The CDR3 sequence is 19 residues long. CDR1 is DFQATT and CDR2 is SNEGSKA in the germline V gene (reference sequence). V lost 3 bases and J lost 0; bases outside the gene matches: 17. The CDR3 coding sequence is TGCAGTGCTAGGCAGCCGGGACAGCGACCACCGTACTCTGGAAACACCATATATTTT. Translating it yields CSARQPGQRPPYSGNTIYF.

By sample share, this clonotype is large. At one end the junction does not follow the germline gene, possibly because of a read error. J is TRBJ2-1 and V is TRBV4-2; no firm D call. Germline loops: CDR1 LGHNA, CDR2 YNFKEQ. The CDR3 loop spans 16 amino acids. The CDR3: CASSQDLMAGYNEQFF. The CDR3 bases are TGCGCCAGCAGCCAAGATCTCATGGCAGGCTACAATGAGCAGTTCTTC.

This clonotype came up many times. The chain has TRBV20-1 and TRBJ2-5; 8 bases are a match to TRBD2. J lost 2 bases, V lost 6 bases, and 8 bases had no gene match. Germline CDR1 is DFQATT and CDR2 is SNEGSKA (reference sequence). The CDR3 runs to 14 residues. CDR3 nucleotide sequence: TGCAGTGCCAACGAACTAGCGGATCAAGAGACCCAGTACTTC. Translation gives CSANELADQETQYF.

This clonotype came up many times. V usage is TRBV24-1 and J usage is TRBJ2-5; the match to TRBD1 covers 10 bases. The trim removed 4 bases at V and 4 bases at J, leaving 2 bases unmatched. This CDR3 region has 14 residues. Germline V gene data show CDR1 as KGHDR and CDR2 as SFDVKD. For the CDR3, the DNA is TGTGCCACCAGTGACCGGACAGGGGGAGAGACCCAGTACTTC. It specifies CATSDRTGGETQYF.

This clonotype was seen repeatedly, ten times or more. The CDR3 nucleotides are TGCAGCGTTGAGAGGGCGGAACAAGAGACCCAGTACTTC. It encodes CSVERAEQETQYF. The V call is TRBV29-1, the J call TRBJ2-5; tentative D call: TRBD2 (5 bases). Germline V CDR1 and CDR2: SQVTM, ANQGSEA. The CDR3 loop spans 13 amino acids. Trimming took 3 bases from V and 2 from J, leaving 10 bases between them.

This clonotype occurred many times. This rearrangement joins TRBV12-3 or TRBV12-4 to TRBJ1-4; weak D call: TRBD1 (6 bases). V was shortened by 6 bases and J by 8 bases, with 22 bases between the two germline ends. The CDR3 has 16 amino acids. Here the CDR3 DNA reads TGTGCCAGCAGCCCTTGGGAGGCAGGGGTGAAAGAAAAACTGTTTTTT. Translating it yields CASSPWEAGVKEKLFF.

This clonotype was counted only a few times. The germline gene is not matched at one end of the junction; a read error may be the cause. This chain uses TRBV7-9 with TRBJ2-7; 7 positions agree with TRBD1. The CDR3 length is 15 residues. Germline V lookup: CDR1 SEHNR, CDR2 FQNEAQ (reference sequence). The CDR3 DNA reads TGTGCCAGCAGCCCTCAGACAGGGAGCTCCTACGACCAGTACTTC. This translates into CASSPQTGSSYDQYF.